One and the same sample provided the 25 T cell receptor beta chains below, sequenced in a study of blood T cells in healthy people across ages. The authors ran a second PCR of 7 to 11 cycles using a sample-barcoded 5' primer and a J-beta primer mix. In TCRdb, the 5' RACE reads were re-called with MiXCR into one record per CDR3 protein. This sample carries about 560,000 distinct CDR3 sequences, around 27% of them seen once, and the ten largest clones take 3% to 4.5%. These data also featured in a second study, about T cells of mothers and their children.

Sequencing was done on a sample of blood. The receptors originated from a boy aged 2 to 10 in good health.

The chain has TRBV12-3 or TRBV12-4 and TRBJ2-7; 9 nucleotides line up with TRBD2. There are 14 residues in the CDR3. V was pared by 5 bases and J by 2 bases, with 4 bases of the junction left unmatched. The CDR3 protein is CASSPAGGPYEQYF. CDR3 in DNA: TGTGCCAGCAGTCCCGCGGGAGGGCCCTACGAGCAGTACTTC.

This clonotype has more than one count but fewer than ten. The rearrangement joins TRBV20-1 to TRBJ2-5, with D perhaps matching TRBD2 (5 bases). The CDR3 covers 15 residues. The V gene lost 0 bases and the J gene lost 3 bases, with 14 bases spanning the gap. Germline V CDR1 and CDR2: DFQATT, SNEGSKA (reference sequence). The CDR3 coding sequence is TGCAGTGCTAGAGAACCGGGCGGGCCCAAAGAGACCCAGTACTTC. Its translation is CSAREPGGPKETQYF.

The chain is built from TRBV7-2 and TRBJ1-1; 7 bases are shared with TRBD1. This CDR3 has 15 residues. Germline values: CDR1 SGHTA, CDR2 FQGNSA. The J segment lost 4 bases and the V segment lost 1 base, leaving 6 bases of the junction unmatched. CDR3 coding DNA: TGTGCCAGCAGCTTAGATTACAGGGGTGTCACTGAAGCTTTCTTT. Translation gives CASSLDYRGVTEAFF. Combining the CDR3 with reference TRBV7-2 and TRBJ1-1 gives the whole variable domain GAGVSQSPSNKVTEKGKDVELRCDPISGHTALYWYRQSLGQGLEFLIYFQGNSAPDKSGLPSDRFSAERTGGSVSTLTIQRTQQEDSAVYLCASSLDYRGVTEAFFGQGTRLTVV.

In its sample, this clonotype was seen a few times. V gene TRBV12-3 or TRBV12-4 combines with J gene TRBJ1-6; 7 nucleotides align to TRBD1. CDR3 length: 15 residues. The junction had 6 bases not matched to a gene; V was cut back by 7 bases and J by 3 bases. The CDR3 nucleotides are TGTGCCAGCACCAACGGACAGGTCTATAATTCACCCCTCCACTTT. This sequence encodes CASTNGQVYNSPLHF.

This clonotype was seen a few times. The chain recombines TRBV6-5 with TRBJ1-1, with no clear D. The V end lost 0 bases, the J end lost 1 base, and 15 bases lay between the germline ends. Germline CDR1 is MNHEY and CDR2 is SVGAGI. CDR3 length: 17 amino acids. CDR3: CASSYSLRDVGNTEAFF. The CDR3 nucleotides read TGTGCCAGCAGTTACTCGCTTCGGGATGTGGGGAACACTGAAGCTTTCTTT.

The V call is TRBV5-1, the J call TRBJ2-5, with 8 bases fitting TRBD2. CDR1 SGHRS and CDR2 YFSETQ come from the germline V gene. The CDR3 covers 18 residues. The ends lost 3 bases at V and 5 bases at J; junction bases unmatched: 18. The CDR3 DNA reads TGCGCCAGCAGCTGGGGGTCACTACTAGCGGTAAAGTCGGAGACCCAGTACTTC. It yields the protein CASSWGSLLAVKSETQYF.

This clonotype was detected only a few times. The CDR3: CASNRDSSGANVLTF. The DNA for the CDR3 is TGTGCCAGCAATCGGGACAGCTCTGGGGCCAACGTCCTGACTTTC. V and J are TRBV28 and TRBJ2-6; 7 bases agree with TRBD1. CDR3 length: 15 residues. Germline lookup yields CDR1 MDHEN and CDR2 SYDVKM. Trimming at V came to 7 bases and at J to 0 bases, leaving 3 bases not matched to a gene.

This clonotype has a handful of counts. The gene calls are TRBV29-1 and TRBJ2-7; TRBD1 matches at 8 bases. CDR3 length equals 15 residues. V trimming: 0 bases; J trimming: 3 bases; junction bases outside the gene matches: 7. Germline assignment: CDR1 SQVTM and CDR2 ANQGSEA. The CDR3 sequence: CSVEDKTGAHYEQYF. The CDR3 DNA reads TGCAGCGTTGAAGACAAGACAGGGGCCCACTACGAGCAGTACTTC.

This clonotype turned up a few times. CDR3 region: CASSLRHANQPQHF. CDR3 nucleotides: TGTGCCAGCAGCCTAAGACACGCTAATCAGCCCCAGCATTTT. The V call is TRBV7-2, the J call TRBJ1-5; no definite D call. The germline CDR1 and CDR2 sequences are SGHTA and FQGNSA. Between the trimmed V and J ends, which lost 5 bases and 4 bases, there was a span of 12 bases. This CDR3 contains 14 residues.

CDR3: CASSSGIGLTGDTQYF. The CDR3 nucleotides are TGTGCCAGCAGCTCCGGGATCGGACTGACTGGGGATACGCAGTATTTT. The chain joins TRBV7-3 to TRBJ2-3, with D possibly TRBD2 on 5 matching bases. The germline V and J ends were trimmed by 4 bases and 6 bases, with 20 bases remaining between them. Per the germline V gene, CDR1 is SGHTA and CDR2 is FQGTGA. The length of the CDR3 is 16 residues.

This clonotype appeared a few times. V is TRBV9 and J is TRBJ2-7, with D possibly TRBD2 on 6 matching bases. V was shortened by 0 bases and J by 3 bases, with 13 bases between the two germline ends. Germline CDR1 SGDLS, CDR2 YYNGEE. This CDR3 has 15 amino acids. The CDR3 spells CASSVEPSADYEQYF. Here the CDR3 DNA reads TGTGCCAGCAGCGTAGAGCCTAGCGCCGACTACGAGCAGTACTTC.

This chain uses TRBV29-1 with TRBJ2-7; D is unclear. Trimming left V 2 bases short and J 4 bases short, with 12 bases between. The CDR3 sequence is 13 residues long. CDR1 is SQVTM and CDR2 is ANQGSEA in the germline V gene. The CDR3 coding sequence is TGCAGCGTTGAACACGGGCCTCGGTACGAGCAGTACTTC. Its translation: CSVEHGPRYEQYF.

This clonotype was observed a handful of times. The rearrangement joins TRBV27 to TRBJ1-2, with unresolved D. V was shortened by 0 bases and J by 4 bases, with 6 bases between the two germline ends. The CDR3 runs 13 residues. Germline V gene data show CDR1 as MNHEY and CDR2 as SMNVEV (reference sequence). The chain's CDR3 is CASSLSLGYGYTF. CDR3 nucleotides: TGTGCCAGCAGTTTATCGCTTGGCTATGGCTACACCTTC.

In this sample, this clonotype turned up a few times. The rearrangement uses TRBV20-1 and TRBJ2-5, with D possibly being TRBD1 or TRBD2 (6 bases each). V lost 0 bases to trimming and J lost 4 bases, with 12 bases between them. CDR3 size: 14 residues. Germline V gene data show CDR1 as DFQATT and CDR2 as SNEGSKA (reference sequence). Here the CDR3 reads CSARDPGGVETQYF. The CDR3 nucleotides are TGCAGTGCTAGAGATCCCGGGGGCGTAGAGACCCAGTACTTC.

This sequence joins TRBV3-1 and TRBJ2-3; D gene unclear. CDR3 length: 15 amino acids. Looked up from germline, CDR1 is LGHDT and CDR2 is YNNKEL (reference sequence). With 1 base removed from V and 1 base from J, the gap between germline ends came to 9 bases. The CDR3 sequence: CASSQATPGTDTQYF. The CDR3 bases are TGTGCCAGCAGCCAAGCGACGCCTGGCACAGATACGCAGTATTTT.

The chain links TRBV28 to TRBJ1-4; 9 nucleotides line up with TRBD1. CDR1 and CDR2 (germline): MDHEN, SYDVKM. V gave up 3 bases and J gave up 5 bases; unmatched junction bases: 13. This CDR3 is 18 amino acids long. The CDR3 sequence is CASSFLGDRVSTNEKLFF. The CDR3 DNA follows: TGTGCCAGCAGTTTTTTGGGGGACAGGGTTTCGACCAATGAAAAACTGTTTTTT.

This rearrangement joins TRBV6-5 to TRBJ1-2; 7 bases are shared with TRBD1. The CDR3 has 16 amino acids. Trimming took 0 bases from V and 2 from J; bases not matched to a gene: 6. Germline V gives CDR1 MNHEY, CDR2 SVGAGI. CDR3 sequence (DNA): TGTGCCAGCAGTTACTCAGCAGGGGGATCCAACTATGGCTACACCTTC. It specifies CASSYSAGGSNYGYTF.

This clonotype was counted a few times. The rearrangement uses TRBV20-1 and TRBJ2-3; tentative D call: TRBD2 (6 bases). The CDR3 has 15 amino acids. From germline, CDR1 is DFQATT and CDR2 SNEGSKA (reference sequence). Trimming pared 5 bases from V and 0 bases from J, leaving 15 bases between. The CDR3 here is CSAPITSPSTDTQYF. The CDR3 DNA reads TGCAGTGCTCCAATAACTAGCCCGAGCACAGATACGCAGTATTTT.

This clonotype was recorded a few times. The junction does not match germline at one end; this may be a read error. The V gene is TRBV4-1, the J gene TRBJ2-5; TRBD1 is a possible D gene (5 bases). In germline, CDR1 is MGHRA, CDR2 YSYEKL. This CDR3 region has 13 residues. For the CDR3, the DNA is TGCGCCAGCAGCCAAGAAACGGAGTTTCCCAGGGCATTC. It is translated as CASSQETEFPRAF.

Ten or more counts support this clonotype. The chain carries TRBV6-5 and TRBJ2-6; 7 bases align to TRBD1. This CDR3 region has 14 residues. CDR1 and CDR2 from the germline V gene are MNHEY and SVGAGI. The CDR3 region has the DNA TGTGCTGTGAGGGGGCGAGGTGGGGCCAACGTCCTGACTTTC. Translating it yields CAVRGRGGANVLTF.

V is TRBV25-1 and J is TRBJ1-1; perhaps TRBD1 as D (5 bases). The CDR3 length is 14 residues. Germline lookup yields CDR1 MGHDK and CDR2 SYGVNS. With 6 bases removed from V and 7 bases from J, the gap between germline ends came to 18 bases. CDR3 residues: CASSPSGGVGEAFF. The CDR3 DNA follows: TGTGCCAGCAGCCCTTCGGGGGGGGTAGGTGAAGCTTTCTTT.

This clonotype has a single count. The chain is built from TRBV6-5 and TRBJ2-1; 9 bases align to TRBD2. The V and J ends lost 0 bases and 0 bases, in that order; junction bases with no gene match: 12. CDR1 and CDR2 (germline): MNHEY, SVGAGI. This CDR3 spans 20 amino acids. The DNA of the CDR3 is TGTGCCAGCAGTTACTCGTCATCGACTAGCGGCCAAAGCTCCTACAATGAGCAGTTCTTC. It codes for CASSYSSSTSGQSSYNEQFF.

V and J are TRBV27 and TRBJ1-4, with TRBD1 matching over 8 bases. The CDR3 is 16 amino acids. The V and J ends lost 6 bases and 4 bases, in that order; junction bases with no gene match: 10. Looked up from germline, CDR1 is MNHEY and CDR2 is SMNVEV (reference sequence). The CDR3 here is CASRFHGTGLNEKLFF. DNA for the CDR3: TGTGCCAGCAGATTTCACGGGACAGGCCTTAATGAAAAACTGTTTTTT.

This clonotype was detected a few times. DNA for the CDR3: TGCGCCAGCAGCTCAACTGATAGCTCCTACAATGAGCAGTTCTTC. Protein product: CASSSTDSSYNEQFF. V and J are TRBV5-1 and TRBJ2-1; D remains unclear. Trimming pared 3 bases from V and 0 bases from J, leaving 10 bases between. Germline V gives CDR1 SGHRS, CDR2 YFSETQ. The CDR3 totals 15 residues.

The chain recombines TRBV9 with TRBJ2-2; the D is unclear. The CDR3 length is 15 residues. Per the germline V gene, CDR1 is SGDLS and CDR2 is YYNGEE. The V end lost 0 bases, the J end lost 4 bases, and 10 bases lay between the germline ends. The DNA of the CDR3 is TGTGCCAGCAGCGTAGGTGACACGAGCACCGGGGAGCTGTTTTTT. Its protein product is CASSVGDTSTGELFF. The variable domain in full, with the rest retrieved from reference TRBV9 and TRBJ2-2, is DSGVTQTPKHLITATGQRVTLRCSPRSGDLSVYWYQQSLDQGLQFLIQYYNGEERAKGNILERFSAQQFPDLHSELNLSSLELGDSALYFCASSVGDTSTGELFFGEGSRLTVL.